This T cell receptor (beta chain) was recovered during a study of blood T cells in healthy people across ages. Study-level results: Per million T cells, the diversity of TCR beta decreased roughly linearly as age advanced. Using unsorted PBMCs precluded a conclusive naive versus antigen-experienced comparison.

Per the germline V gene, CDR1 is DFQATT and CDR2 is SNEGSKA (reference sequence). The CDR3 spans 14 residues. On this clonotype: What it recognizes is unknown.

Every sample yielded at least 6.5 million isolated PBMCs. A second PCR of about 7 to 11 cycles used a sample-barcoded 5' primer and a J-beta primer mix. TCRdb recomputed calls from the 5' RACE reads with MiXCR, one row per CDR3 protein. The sample lists 1.8 million or so distinct CDR3 sequences; around 42% were seen once. The V and J genes are TRBV20-1 and TRBJ2-5; 9 bases map to TRBD1. The end of the DNA fits TRBJ2-7 better, so the J call may be wrong. Sequenced input: blood. The receptor was derived from a human donor in good health. CDR3 in amino acids: CSASADRGGYEQYF. CDR3 DNA: TGCAGTGCTAGTGCGGACAGGGGAGGGTACGAGCAGTACTTC.